This T cell receptor (beta chain) emerged from a study of cytomegalovirus exposure and HLA in healthy donors. Notes on the study in general: It was confirmed in vitro that a few of the CMV-associated chains were specific for CMV antigens. Subsequent analysis revealed that first-cohort TCR clusters tended to co-occur in the 90 to 150 validation repertoires.

Sequencing used immunoSEQ multiplex PCR; TCRdb keeps in-frame clones, though not all of them. The sample contains around 350,000 clones, just over 85% of which appear only once. Of note for this clone: Its target is not known.

Trimming stripped 0 bases from V and 3 bases from J, with 16 bases between. Germline V CDR1 and CDR2: SGDLS, YYNGEE. The CDR3 is made up of 16 amino acids. The rearrangement links TRBV9 to TRBJ2-7; no reliable D call. The sequenced sample consisted of PBMCs. This receptor was obtained from a woman aged 18-35 years in good health and CMV-seronegative. The CDR3 sequence: CASSVESKPPRYEQYF. CDR3 sequence (DNA): TGTGCCAGCAGCGTAGAATCTAAGCCTCCTCGCTACGAGCAGTACTTC.